This TCR beta chain was profiled in a study of T cell repertoires in cytomegalovirus infection. Study as a whole: Recently identified HLA-C-restricted CMV epitopes and well-studied HLA-B-restricted CMV epitopes were used by the study.

The germline V gene encodes CDR1 MNHEY and CDR2 SMNVEV (reference sequence). V shed 4 bases, J shed 5 bases, and the junction held 11 bases outside the gene matches. This CDR3 has 16 amino acids. TCRdb re-called the reads with MiXCR, one entry per CDR3 protein. The table lists about 890,000 distinct CDR3 sequences, approximately 33% of them singletons. This clonotype was detected a few times. Its antigen remains unknown. Study-wide points: Dominant in the ex vivo response were TCR beta clonotypes restricted by HLA-C and specific for CMV.

The source is a human donor in good health (CMV status not recorded). Some clones in this sample may be carry-over from other donors' samples. The material was cultured CD8+ T cells from PBMCs, obtained from culture after CMV antigen stimulation. This chain links TRBV27 with TRBJ1-1; TRBD1 matches 9 bases. CDR3 region: CASSSGGQGRATEAFF. The CDR3 bases are TGTGCCAGCAGTTCGGGGGGACAGGGTAGGGCAACTGAAGCTTTCTTT.